Below, 28 T cell receptor beta chains from the same sample are listed, as sequenced in a study of T cell repertoires in cytomegalovirus infection. These TCRs are of unknown antigen specificity. TCRdb re-derived calls from the reads in MiXCR, one entry per CDR3 protein. The table lists approximately 34,000 distinct CDR3 sequences, roughly 54% of them singletons. The sequencing used CD8+ T cells from cultured PBMCs, collected from culture after CMV antigen stimulation. Source of these receptors: a human donor in good health (CMV status not recorded). Some clones in this sample may be carry-over from other donors' samples.

This sequence joins TRBV27 and TRBJ1-1; TRBD1 aligns across 9 bases. The germline gives CDR1 MNHEY, CDR2 SMNVEV (reference sequence). Trimming removed 5 bases from V and 0 bases from J; junction bases left unmatched: 4. This CDR3 has 15 amino acids. DNA of the CDR3: TGTGCCAGCAGTCCGACAGGGGGGCTGAACACTGAAGCTTTCTTT. Translated: CASSPTGGLNTEAFF.

This CDR3 reads CASSRRLDAYEQYF. DNA of the CDR3: TGTGCCAGTAGTCGCCGACTAGACGCCTACGAGCAGTACTTC. This chain uses TRBV19 with TRBJ2-7; possibly TRBD2 for D (6 bases). This CDR3 is built from 14 residues. Trimming shortened V by 5 bases and J by 2 bases, and 13 bases separated the two germline ends. Per the germline V gene, CDR1 is LNHDA and CDR2 is SQIVND (reference sequence).

The V gene is TRBV4-1, the J gene TRBJ2-7; 9 nucleotides align to TRBD2. Germline lookup yields CDR1 MGHRA and CDR2 YSYEKL. The CDR3 length is 16 residues. The V segment lost 0 bases and the J segment 1 base; nucleotides outside the gene matches: 4. This CDR3 reads CASSQDGTSPSYEQYF. CDR3 bases: TGCGCCAGCAGCCAAGATGGGACTAGCCCATCCTACGAGCAGTACTTC.

This clonotype was seen a few times. V gene TRBV5-6 combines with J gene TRBJ2-2, with 7 bases lining up with TRBD2. The V gene end was trimmed by 2 bases and the J gene end by 0 bases; junction bases not matched to a gene: 4. The CDR3 extends over 16 amino acids. Germline loops: CDR1 SGHDT, CDR2 YYEEEE. CDR3 in amino acids: CASSLASGTNTGELFF. The CDR3 DNA follows: TGTGCCAGCAGCTTAGCTAGCGGAACGAACACCGGGGAGCTGTTTTTT.

With respect to this clonotype: Relative to the germline gene, one junction end is altered; a read error may explain this. V usage is TRBV11-1 and J usage is TRBJ2-1; D gene ambiguous. In germline, CDR1 is SGHAT, CDR2 FQDESV (reference sequence). The CDR3 is 16 amino acids. In DNA form, the CDR3 reads TGTGCCATCAGCTTGTTTGTAATATCCACCGACAATGAGCAGTTCTTC. Translating it yields CAISLFVISTDNEQFF.

The chain has TRBV6-6 and TRBJ2-7, with D unresolved. The CDR3 has 11 residues. V lost 0 bases to trimming and J lost 7 bases, with 4 bases between them. Germline-derived CDR1 and CDR2 are MNHNY and SVGAGI (reference sequence). CDR3 residues: CASSYSKEQYF. The CDR3 DNA reads as TGTGCCAGCAGTTACTCGAAAGAGCAGTACTTC.

The rearrangement uses TRBV7-2 and TRBJ2-7; D might be TRBD2 (6 bases). The germline V and J ends were trimmed by 0 bases and 0 bases, with 9 bases remaining between them. The germline CDR1 and CDR2 sequences are SGHTA and FQGNSA. The CDR3 is 15 amino acids. The CDR3 sequence is CASSLAVGGSYEQYF. The CDR3 coding sequence is TGTGCCAGCAGCTTAGCGGTGGGGGGCTCCTACGAGCAGTACTTC.

The J gene is TRBJ2-1, the V gene TRBV4-1, with 9 nucleotides matching TRBD2. V was pared by 5 bases and J by 6 bases, with 11 bases of the junction left unmatched. Germline values: CDR1 MGHRA, CDR2 YSYEKL. The CDR3 is 16 residues long. The CDR3: CASSVYGSGSFNEQFF. The CDR3 nucleotides are TGCGCCAGCAGCGTTTATGGTAGCGGGAGTTTCAATGAGCAGTTCTTC.

This chain uses TRBV11-2 with TRBJ1-1; D remains ambiguous. CDR1 and CDR2 (germline): SGHAT, FQNNGV. The CDR3 has 14 amino acids. V was trimmed by 1 base and J by 1 base, leaving 7 bases between them. As DNA, the CDR3 is TGTGCCAGCAGCTTAGTAGAGAAGAACACTGAAGCTTTCTTT. Protein: CASSLVEKNTEAFF.

The chain uses TRBV19 and TRBJ1-1; D might be TRBD1 (6 bases). Deletions cut 2 bases from V and 1 base from J, with 11 bases between. The CDR3 has 15 residues. Germline CDR1 is LNHDA and CDR2 is SQIVND (reference sequence). CDR3 nucleotide sequence: TGTGCCAGTAGTATATTTCAGGGGACGAACACTGAAGCTTTCTTT. Amino acids: CASSIFQGTNTEAFF.

This chain joins TRBV7-4 and TRBJ1-4, with D perhaps matching TRBD1 (6 bases). Trimming pared 5 bases from V and 2 bases from J, leaving 18 bases between. This CDR3 region has 17 residues. The V gene's germline CDR1 is SGHVT and CDR2 SQSDAQ. CDR3 coding DNA: TGTGCCAGCAGCCCGAAGCAGGGGAGAGCTACTAATGAAAAACTGTTTTTT. Translating it yields CASSPKQGRATNEKLFF.

This clonotype has just a few counts. V and J are TRBV9 and TRBJ2-7; tentatively, D is TRBD2 (6 bases). The length of the CDR3 is 15 residues. Per germline, CDR1 SGDLS and CDR2 YYNGEE. Trimming took off 4 bases at V and 4 bases at J, with 18 bases between the two ends. The CDR3 bases are TGTGCCAGCAGCCCCTCGGGGACTCCGATTTACGAGCAGTACTTC. Amino acid sequence: CASSPSGTPIYEQYF.

This clonotype was found a few times. V usage is TRBV20-1 and J usage is TRBJ1-5; 9 bases line up with TRBD1. CDR1 is DFQATT and CDR2 is SNEGSKA in the germline V gene (reference sequence). The CDR3 extends over 15 amino acids. Germline trimming cut 2 bases from V and 5 bases from J; bases unmatched to any gene: 7. The DNA of the CDR3 is TGCAGTGCTAGACAGGGACAGGGTTACGATCAGCCCCAGCATTTT. The encoded protein is CSARQGQGYDQPQHF.

The rearrangement links TRBV28 to TRBJ2-1; TRBD2 matches at 8 bases. The V segment lost 0 bases and the J segment 5 bases; nucleotides outside the gene matches: 6. The CDR3 sequence is 16 residues long. The V gene's germline CDR1 is MDHEN and CDR2 SYDVKM. The CDR3 loop is CASSLWDSGINNEQFF. In DNA, the CDR3 is TGTGCCAGCAGTTTATGGGATAGCGGGATCAACAATGAGCAGTTCTTC.

J is TRBJ2-7 and V is TRBV12-3 or TRBV12-4; 11 bases line up with TRBD2. V lost 4 bases and J lost 1; bases outside the gene matches: 6. The CDR3 contains 16 residues. CDR3 in DNA: TGTGCCAGCAGTTCAACGACTAGCGGGGCTTCCTACGAGCAGTACTTC. Residues: CASSSTTSGASYEQYF.

This rearrangement joins TRBV27 to TRBJ1-5, with unresolved D. The CDR3 spans 12 residues. Trimming shortened V by 5 bases and J by 0 bases, and 2 bases separated the two germline ends. The germline gives CDR1 MNHEY, CDR2 SMNVEV (reference sequence). The CDR3 loop reads CASSHSNQPQHF. Written as DNA, the CDR3 is TGTGCCAGCAGTCATAGCAATCAGCCCCAGCATTTT.

In regard to this clonotype: A much more abundant neighbour one base away suggests this may be a read error. The gene calls are TRBV12-3 or TRBV12-4 and TRBJ2-3; tentatively, D is TRBD2 (5 bases). Trimming took off 3 bases at V and 11 bases at J, with 12 bases between the two ends. The CDR3 loop spans 12 amino acids. CDR3 protein: CASSFRSGEQYF. CDR3 in DNA: TGTGCCAGCAGTTTTCGGAGCGGAGAGCAGTATTTT.

The chain employs TRBV3-1 and TRBJ1-4; D perhaps matches TRBD1 (6 bases). There are 14 residues in the CDR3. The germline V gene encodes CDR1 LGHDT and CDR2 YNNKEL (reference sequence). Trimming shortened V by 4 bases and J by 8 bases, and 14 bases separated the two germline ends. CDR3 coding DNA: TGTGCCAGCAGCCCTAGGGGGGCAGGAGAAAAACTGTTTTTT. Translation gives CASSPRGAGEKLFF. The whole variable domain, filled in from reference TRBV3-1 and TRBJ1-4, reads DTAVSQTPKYLVTQMGNDKSIKCEQNLGHDTMYWYKQDSKKFLKIMFSYNNKELIINETVPNRFSPKSPDKAHLNLHINSLELGDSAVYFCASSPRGAGEKLFFGSGTQLSVL.

The chain recombines TRBV6-6 with TRBJ2-3; TRBD2 agrees at 12 bases. J lost 3 bases, V lost 2 bases, and 0 bases had no gene match. The germline V gene has CDR1 MNHNY and CDR2 SVGAGI (reference sequence). The CDR3 runs to 15 residues. In DNA form, the CDR3 reads TGTGCCAGCAGTTACGGGACTAGCGGGACAGATACGCAGTATTTT. Translating gives CASSYGTSGTDTQYF.

The chain couples TRBV12-3 or TRBV12-4 to TRBJ1-4; D possibly corresponds to TRBD1 (5 bases). V gave up 5 bases and J gave up 3 bases, with 16 bases separating them. This CDR3 is 16 amino acids long. CDR3 residues: CASSLLPEGPNEKLFF. DNA for the CDR3: TGTGCCAGCAGTCTCTTACCAGAGGGACCTAATGAAAAACTGTTTTTT.

The CDR3 bases are TGTGCCAGCAGCTTAGCAGGGGTCAATGAGCAGTTCTTC. It yields the protein CASSLAGVNEQFF. This chain uses TRBV7-8 with TRBJ2-1, with D possibly TRBD1 on 5 matching bases. CDR1 is SGHVS, CDR2 FQNEAQ, per germline. V lost 0 bases and J 6 bases, leaving 6 bases between the germline ends. The CDR3 extends over 13 amino acids.

The rearrangement links TRBV7-6 to TRBJ2-1; possibly TRBD1 for D (6 bases). CDR1 is SGHVS and CDR2 is FNYEAQ in the germline V gene. The CDR3 is 16 residues long. With 2 bases removed from V and 3 bases from J, the gap between germline ends came to 14 bases. CDR3 bases: TGTGCCAGCAGCTTAACCAGGACAGAATACTACAATGAGCAGTTCTTC. It is translated as CASSLTRTEYYNEQFF.

This clonotype was picked up a small number of times. The chain recombines TRBV7-6 with TRBJ2-7, with D perhaps matching TRBD1 (6 bases). The germline V gene encodes CDR1 SGHVS and CDR2 FNYEAQ. This CDR3 is built from 13 residues. V was cut by 1 base and J by 5 bases, with 9 bases left in between. The CDR3 region is CASSLGAGDEQYF. CDR3 nucleotide sequence: TGTGCCAGCAGCTTAGGGGCAGGGGACGAGCAGTACTTC.

The chain has TRBV15 and TRBJ2-3, with D hard to call. Germline assignment: CDR1 LNHNV and CDR2 YYDKDF (reference sequence). There are 15 residues in the CDR3. V was trimmed by 4 bases and J by 6 bases, leaving 17 bases between them. This chain's CDR3 is CATSTPKDPIDTQYF. DNA of the CDR3: TGTGCCACCAGCACCCCCAAGGACCCGATTGATACGCAGTATTTT.

This clonotype was found a few times. The J gene is TRBJ2-7, the V gene TRBV11-2, with 9 bases that match TRBD2. V lost 1 base and J lost 0; bases outside the gene matches: 1. This CDR3 has 15 residues. CDR1 and CDR2 (germline): SGHAT, FQNNGV. The CDR3 loop reads CASSLVSGSSYEQYF. CDR3 DNA: TGTGCCAGCAGCTTAGTTAGCGGGAGCTCCTACGAGCAGTACTTC.

This clonotype has at least ten counts. This sequence joins TRBV4-1 and TRBJ2-3; D is perhaps TRBD2 (5 bases). V lost 2 bases, J lost 3 bases, and 9 bases lay in between. Germline assignment: CDR1 MGHRA and CDR2 YSYEKL. The CDR3 consists of 14 residues. The CDR3, as DNA: TGCGCCAGCAGCCAAAGGTGGAGGACAGATACGCAGTATTTT. This codes for CASSQRWRTDTQYF.

The V gene is TRBV7-9, the J gene TRBJ2-1; 7 bases agree with TRBD1. V lost 10 bases, J lost 9 bases, and 15 bases stayed unmatched. CDR3 length equals 14 residues. In germline, CDR1 is SEHNR, CDR2 FQNEAQ (reference sequence). This CDR3 is CATYILQGNSEQFF. The CDR3 nucleotides read TGTGCCACGTATATTCTACAGGGGAACAGTGAGCAGTTCTTC.

The chain links TRBV4-1 to TRBJ1-5; D is ambiguous. CDR3 length equals 15 residues. Germline CDR1 MGHRA, CDR2 YSYEKL. V gave up 1 base and J gave up 0 bases, with 7 bases separating them. Written as DNA, the CDR3 is TGCGCCAGCAGCCAAGGGTGGTATAGCAATCAGCCCCAGCATTTT. It specifies CASSQGWYSNQPQHF.